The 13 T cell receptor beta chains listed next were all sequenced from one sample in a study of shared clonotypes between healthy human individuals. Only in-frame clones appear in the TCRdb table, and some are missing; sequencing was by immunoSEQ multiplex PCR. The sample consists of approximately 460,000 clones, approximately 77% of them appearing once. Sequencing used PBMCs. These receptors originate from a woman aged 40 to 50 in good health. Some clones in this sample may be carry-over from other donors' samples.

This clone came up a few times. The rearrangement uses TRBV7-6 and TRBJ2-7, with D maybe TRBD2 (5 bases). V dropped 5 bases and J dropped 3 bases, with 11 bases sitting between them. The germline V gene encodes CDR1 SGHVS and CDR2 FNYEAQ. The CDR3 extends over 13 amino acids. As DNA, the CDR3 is TGTGCCAGCAGCCCCCGGGCGGGCTACGAGCAGTACTTC. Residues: CASSPRAGYEQYF.

This CDR3 reads CASSSRDTQYF. CDR3 DNA sequence: TGTGCCAGCAGCTCTAGGGATACGCAGTATTTT. V and J are TRBV5-6 and TRBJ2-3; D not resolved. Germline V lookup: CDR1 SGHDT, CDR2 YYEEEE. This CDR3 is built from 11 residues. V lost 3 bases to trimming and J lost 6 bases, with 5 bases between them.

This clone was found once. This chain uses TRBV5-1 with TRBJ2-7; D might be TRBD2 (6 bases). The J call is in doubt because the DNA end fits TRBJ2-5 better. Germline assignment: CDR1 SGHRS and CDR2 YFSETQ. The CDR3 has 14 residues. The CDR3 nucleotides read TGCGCCAGTTTTAACTCCGGGGGACAAGAGACCCAGTACTTC. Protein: CASFNSGGQETQYF.

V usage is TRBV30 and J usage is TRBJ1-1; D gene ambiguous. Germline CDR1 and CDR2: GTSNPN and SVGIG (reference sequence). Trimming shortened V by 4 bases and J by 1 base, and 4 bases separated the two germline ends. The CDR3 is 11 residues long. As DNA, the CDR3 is TGTGCCTGGATACAGAACACTGAAGCTTTCTTT. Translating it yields CAWIQNTEAFF.

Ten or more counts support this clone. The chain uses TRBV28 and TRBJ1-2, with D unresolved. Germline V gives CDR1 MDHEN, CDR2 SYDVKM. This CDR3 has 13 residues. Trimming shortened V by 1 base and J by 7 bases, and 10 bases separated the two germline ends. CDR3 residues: CASSLYQDFGYTF. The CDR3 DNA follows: TGTGCCAGCAGTTTATATCAAGATTTTGGCTACACCTTC.

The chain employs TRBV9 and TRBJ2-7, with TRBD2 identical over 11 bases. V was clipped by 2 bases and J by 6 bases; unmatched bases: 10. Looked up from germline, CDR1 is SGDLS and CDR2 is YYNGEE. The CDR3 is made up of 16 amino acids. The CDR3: CASSVDPSGRSSEQYF. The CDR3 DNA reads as TGTGCCAGCAGCGTCGATCCTAGCGGGAGGTCGAGCGAGCAGTACTTC.

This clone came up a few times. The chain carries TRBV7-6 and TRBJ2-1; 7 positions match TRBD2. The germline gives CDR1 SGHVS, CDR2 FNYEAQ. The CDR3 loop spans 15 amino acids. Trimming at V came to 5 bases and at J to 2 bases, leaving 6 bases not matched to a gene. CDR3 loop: CASSVLALAYNEQFF. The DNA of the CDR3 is TGTGCCAGCAGCGTACTAGCGCTTGCCTACAATGAGCAGTTCTTC. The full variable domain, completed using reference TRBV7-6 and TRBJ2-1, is GAGVSQSPRYKVTKRGQDVALRCDPISGHVSLYWYRQALGQGPEFLTYFNYEAQQDKSGLPNDRFSAERPEGSISTLTIQRTEQRDSAMYRCASSVLALAYNEQFFGPGTRLTVL.

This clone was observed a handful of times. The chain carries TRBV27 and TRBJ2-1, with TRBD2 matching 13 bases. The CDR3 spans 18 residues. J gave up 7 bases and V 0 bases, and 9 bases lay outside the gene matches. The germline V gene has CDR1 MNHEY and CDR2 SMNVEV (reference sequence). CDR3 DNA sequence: TGTGCCAGCAGTTTATCGACTAGCGGGAGGCAGAAAGGGAATGAGCAGTTCTTC. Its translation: CASSLSTSGRQKGNEQFF.

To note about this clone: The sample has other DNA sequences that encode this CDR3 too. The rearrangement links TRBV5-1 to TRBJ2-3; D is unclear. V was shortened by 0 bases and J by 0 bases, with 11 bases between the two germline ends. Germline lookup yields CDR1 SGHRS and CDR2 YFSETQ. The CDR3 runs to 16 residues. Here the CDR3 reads CASSLAGSFSTDTQYF. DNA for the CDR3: TGCGCCAGCAGCTTGGCAGGCAGCTTTAGCACAGATACGCAGTATTTT.

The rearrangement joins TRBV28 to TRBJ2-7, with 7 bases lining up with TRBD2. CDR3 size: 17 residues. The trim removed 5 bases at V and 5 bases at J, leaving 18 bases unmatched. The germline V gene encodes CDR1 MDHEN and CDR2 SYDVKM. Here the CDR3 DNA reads TGTGCCAGCAGTCCACCGGGTGGTGGGAGGGCCCAGAACGAGCAGTACTTC. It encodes CASSPPGGGRAQNEQYF.

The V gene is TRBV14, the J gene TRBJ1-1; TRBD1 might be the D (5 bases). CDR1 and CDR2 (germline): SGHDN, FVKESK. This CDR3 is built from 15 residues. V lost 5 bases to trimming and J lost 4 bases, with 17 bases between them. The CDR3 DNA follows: TGTGCCAGCAGCTACCGGGACGTCGGAGGCACTGAAGCTTTCTTT. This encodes CASSYRDVGGTEAFF.

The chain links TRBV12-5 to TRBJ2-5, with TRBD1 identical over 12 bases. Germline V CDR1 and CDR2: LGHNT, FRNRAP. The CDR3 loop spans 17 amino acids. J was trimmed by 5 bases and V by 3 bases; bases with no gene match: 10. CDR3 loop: CASGLGTGGLFTETQYF. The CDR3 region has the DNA TGTGCTAGTGGTTTAGGGACAGGGGGCCTCTTTACGGAGACCCAGTACTTC.

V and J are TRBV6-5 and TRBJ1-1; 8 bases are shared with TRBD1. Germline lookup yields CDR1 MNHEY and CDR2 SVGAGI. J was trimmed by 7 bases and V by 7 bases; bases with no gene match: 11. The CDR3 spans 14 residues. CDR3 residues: CASTSRTGHNEAFF. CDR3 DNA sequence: TGTGCCAGCACCTCTAGGACAGGGCATAATGAAGCTTTCTTT.